A selection of T cell receptor beta chains follows, all from one sample in a study of shared clonotypes between healthy human individuals. Sequencing used immunoSEQ multiplex PCR; TCRdb keeps in-frame clones, though not all of them. The sample consists of 800,000 to 950,000 clones, just over 95% of them appearing once. The sequenced sample consisted of naive CD8+ T cells sorted from blood. These receptors came from a man under 40 in good health. Each CDR3 is given with its conserved first and last residue. A D gene is named only where the DNA matches it firmly. For some rows the clone size is stated as once, few or many, or as a class when expanded; others skip it.

size,J,V,D,CDR3,DNA
NA,TRBJ2-7,TRBV12-5,NA,CASGFRGVESPYEQYF,TGTGCTAGTGGTTTTAGAGGGGTGGAATCCCCATACGAGCAGTACTTC
NA,TRBJ2-7,TRBV4-1,NA,CASSQGLVYEQYF,TGCGCCAGCAGCCAAGGTCTGGTCTACGAGCAGTACTTC
NA,TRBJ1-4,TRBV28,NA,CASREEGYEKLFF,TGTGCCAGCAGGGAGGAGGGTTACGAAAAACTGTTTTTT
NA,TRBJ2-2,TRBV6-5,NA,CASSYSSGTTGELFF,TGTGCCAGCAGTTACTCTAGCGGCACCACCGGGGAGCTGTTTTTT
once,TRBJ2-7,TRBV7-9,TRBD1,CASSETRRGLENYEQYF,TGTGCCAGCAGCGAAACTCGCAGGGGGCTTGAGAACTACGAGCAGTACTTC
NA,TRBJ2-2,TRBV7-6,NA,CASSLTGQTGELFF,TGTGCCAGCAGCCTCACCGGACAGACCGGGGAGCTGTTTTTT
once,TRBJ2-7,TRBV18,NA,CASSLSPLDWSSYEQYF,TGTGCCAGCTCACTAAGCCCCCTGGACTGGAGCTCCTACGAGCAGTACTTC
NA,TRBJ1-1,TRBV6-6,NA,CASSTSGRPNTEAFF,TGTGCCAGCAGCACCTCCGGGCGACCGAACACTGAAGCTTTCTTT
NA,TRBJ1-1,TRBV29-1,TRBD1,CSVAGTGIPNTEAFF,TGCAGCGTTGCCGGGACAGGGATCCCGAACACTGAAGCTTTCTTT
NA,TRBJ2-7,TRBV9,NA,CASSVNSGVSSYEQYF,TGTGCCAGCAGCGTAAATAGCGGAGTAAGCTCCTACGAGCAGTACTTC
NA,TRBJ2-7,TRBV30,NA,CAWGSDRGRSGSNEQYF,TGTGCCTGGGGTTCCGACAGGGGACGTAGCGGGAGCAACGAGCAGTACTTC
NA,TRBJ2-7,TRBV6-4,NA,CASSVGSSYEQYF,TGTGCCAGCAGTGTCGGCAGCTCCTACGAGCAGTACTTC
NA,TRBJ1-1,TRBV2,NA,CASSDTGLGTEAFF,TGTGCCAGCAGCGACACAGGGCTGGGCACTGAAGCTTTCTTT
NA,TRBJ2-1,TRBV7-6,NA,CASSLNTGTPDNEQFF,TGTGCCAGCAGCCTCAATACCGGGACACCGGACAATGAGCAGTTCTTC
NA,TRBJ1-2,TRBV4-3,NA,CASSQDRRASFYGYTF,TGCGCCAGCAGCCAAGATCGCAGGGCCTCCTTCTATGGCTACACCTTC
NA,TRBJ2-7,TRBV29-1,NA,CSVEGTGRSSYEQYF,TGCAGCGTTGAAGGTACAGGACGGAGCTCCTACGAGCAGTACTTC
NA,TRBJ2-3,TRBV7-6,NA,CASSLDPSHADTQYF,TGTGCCAGCAGCTTAGATCCTTCGCACGCAGATACGCAGTATTTT
NA,TRBJ2-3,TRBV9,TRBD2,CASNKRDTDTQYF,TGTGCCAGCAACAAGCGGGACACAGATACGCAGTATTTT
NA,TRBJ1-4,TRBV6-5,NA,CASSRRSLGEKLFF,TGTGCCAGCAGTAGGCGGTCGCTTGGTGAAAAACTGTTTTTT
NA,TRBJ1-4,TRBV5-6,NA,CASSLAAGLEKLFF,TGTGCCAGCAGCTTGGCGGCAGGGCTTGAAAAACTGTTTTTT
NA,TRBJ2-7,TRBV28,NA,CASAGPIYEQYF,TGTGCCAGCGCGGGACCTATCTACGAGCAGTACTTC
NA,TRBJ1-5,TRBV10-3,NA,CAISESWNSNQPQHF,TGTGCCATCAGTGAGTCGTGGAATAGCAATCAGCCCCAGCATTTT
NA,TRBJ2-7,TRBV11-2,NA,CASSLEVLDSGTYEQYF,TGTGCCAGCAGCTTAGAAGTCTTGGATAGCGGAACCTACGAGCAGTACTTC
NA,TRBJ2-1,TRBV14,NA,CASSQNRRLDEQFF,TGTGCCAGCAGCCAAAATCGGAGGTTGGATGAGCAGTTCTTC
NA,TRBJ2-7,TRBV7-9,TRBD1,CASSSSQGRISYEQYF,TGTGCCAGCAGCTCCTCACAGGGGCGCATCTCCTACGAGCAGTACTTC
NA,TRBJ2-5,TRBV12-5,NA,CASGLVPSDRQIYF,TGTGCTAGTGGTTTGGTACCTTCGGATAGGCAGATTTACTTC
NA,TRBJ2-1,TRBV19,NA,CASSELVNEQFF,TGTGCCAGTAGTGAACTAGTTAATGAGCAGTTCTTC
NA,TRBJ2-1,TRBV27,NA,CASSPFWTGSSYNEQFF,TGTGCCAGCAGCCCATTCTGGACTGGTAGCTCCTACAATGAGCAGTTCTTC
NA,TRBJ2-7,TRBV7-9,TRBD2,CASSSGTSGRVGEQYF,TGTGCCAGCAGCTCAGGGACTAGCGGGAGAGTTGGCGAGCAGTACTTC
once,TRBJ2-1,TRBV28,NA,CASSLSGSSYNEQFF,TGTGCCAGCAGTCTTAGCGGAAGCTCCTACAATGAGCAGTTCTTC
NA,TRBJ2-2,TRBV7-9,NA,CASPSFDDTRELFF,TGTGCCAGCCCCTCATTCGACGACACCCGGGAGCTGTTTTTT
NA,TRBJ2-1,TRBV7-2,NA,CASSSFITGSSYNEQFF,TGTGCCAGCAGCTCCTTTATTACCGGGAGTTCCTACAATGAGCAGTTCTTC
NA,TRBJ2-3,TRBV2,NA,CASIRKLATLTDTQYF,TGTGCCAGCATACGTAAACTAGCTACACTTACAGATACGCAGTATTTT
NA,TRBJ2-3,TRBV28,TRBD1,CASRGQGTDTQYF,TGTGCCAGCAGGGGACAGGGCACAGATACGCAGTATTTT
once,TRBJ2-1,TRBV4-1,NA,CASSQDSSSYYNEQFF,TGCGCCAGCAGCCAAGATTCTAGCAGCTACTACAATGAGCAGTTCTTC
NA,TRBJ2-1,TRBV4-1,TRBD2,CASSQLTSGSDEQFF,TGCGCCAGCAGCCAACTGACTAGCGGGAGCGATGAGCAGTTCTTC
NA,TRBJ2-5,TRBV2,TRBD2,CASRILGLAVLETQYF,TGTGCCAGCAGGATACTGGGACTAGCTGTTCTCGAGACCCAGTACTTC
NA,TRBJ2-3,TRBV7-9,NA,CASSSVTDTQYF,TGTGCCAGCAGCTCGGTGACAGATACGCAGTATTTT
NA,TRBJ1-4,TRBV9,TRBD1,CASSGQGAISTNEKLFF,TGTGCCAGCAGCGGGCAGGGGGCAATTTCAACTAATGAAAAACTGTTTTTT
NA,TRBJ2-3,TRBV14,NA,CASSQRRTHTDTQYF,TGTGCCAGCAGCCAAAGGCGGACTCACACAGATACGCAGTATTTT
NA,TRBJ1-5,TRBV28,NA,CASRLQGKRNQPQHF,TGTGCCAGCAGATTACAGGGTAAAAGAAATCAGCCCCAGCATTTT
NA,TRBJ2-3,TRBV9,NA,CASSVASTSTDTQYF,TGTGCCAGCAGCGTAGCCAGCACTAGCACAGATACGCAGTATTTT
NA,TRBJ1-2,TRBV27,TRBD1,CASSSRQGVYYGYTF,TGTGCCAGCAGTTCTAGACAGGGGGTGTACTATGGCTACACCTTC
NA,TRBJ2-7,TRBV4-3,NA,CASSQDWAAALYEQYF,TGCGCCAGCAGCCAAGACTGGGCCGCGGCCCTTTACGAGCAGTACTTC
NA,TRBJ1-5,TRBV6-5,NA,CASSYSKSNQPQHF,TGTGCCAGCAGTTACTCGAAAAGCAATCAGCCCCAGCATTTT
NA,TRBJ2-7,TRBV7-9,NA,CASSLWAEDEQYF,TGTGCCAGCAGCTTATGGGCGGAGGACGAGCAGTACTTC
NA,TRBJ1-4,TRBV14,NA,CASSPVQGVKLFF,TGTGCCAGCAGCCCCGTCCAGGGCGTAAAACTGTTTTTT
once,TRBJ2-7,TRBV15,NA,CATRATGDYEQYF,TGTGCCACCAGGGCGACAGGTGACTACGAGCAGTACTTC
once,TRBJ2-1,TRBV5-4,NA,CASSLALPDEQFF,TGTGCCAGCAGCTTGGCCCTCCCCGATGAGCAGTTCTTC
NA,TRBJ1-1,TRBV7-8,NA,CASSLRWRSGGPLDTEAFF,TGTGCCAGCAGCTTACGGTGGCGATCGGGGGGCCCGTTGGACACTGAAGCTTTCTTT
NA,TRBJ2-7,TRBV7-8,TRBD1,CASSSEAGGDEQYF,TGTGCCAGCAGCTCGGAGGCAGGGGGCGACGAGCAGTACTTC